Listed below are T cell receptor beta chains from one sample, sequenced in a study of T-cell memory formation after mild COVID-19. In TCRdb, the 5' RACE reads were re-called with MiXCR into one record per CDR3 protein. The table records approximately 200,000 distinct CDR3 sequences, roughly 17% of them present only once. The sequenced material came from PBMCs or a T cell subset sorted from them (not recorded which). The receptors originated from an adult woman who had mild COVID-19 (a few samples of this study predate the infection). Cell type and time point are not known. Both conserved end residues are part of each CDR3. D genes are given only for firm matches. The size entry is marked missing in some rows and otherwise reads once, few, many or a size class.

TRBJ2-7 NA NA TRBV2 TGTGCCAGCATGATGTACGAGCAGTACTTC CASMMYEQYF
TRBJ2-7 TRBD2 NA TRBV5-6 TGTGCCAGCAGCCGGGGGGGTAGCGCATCAACCTCCTACGAGCAGTACTTC CASSRGGSASTSYEQYF
TRBJ2-2 TRBD2 NA TRBV12-3/TRBV12-4 TGTGCCAGCAGACCTGGGGTAGCGGGGGGGCTTCAAGGCACCGGGGAGCTGTTTTTT CASRPGVAGGLQGTGELFF
TRBJ1-1 TRBD1 few TRBV4-2 TGTGCCAGCAGCCAATCCAGGACAGGGGGGAACACTGAAGCTTTCTTT CASSQSRTGGNTEAFF
TRBJ2-7 NA NA TRBV2 TGTGCCAGCAGAAAGGACCGTAACTCCTACGAGCAGTACTTC CASRKDRNSYEQYF
TRBJ1-1 NA NA TRBV3-1 TGTGCCAGCAGCCAAGGAACCCTTATGAACACTGAAGCTTTCTTT CASSQGTLMNTEAFF
TRBJ2-3 TRBD2 many TRBV5-1 TGCGCCAGCAGCGAGCGGGGGCTCAGCACAGATACGCAGTATTTT CASSERGLSTDTQYF
TRBJ1-5 NA NA TRBV20-1 TGCAGTGCTAGACTGGGCAATCAGCCCCAGCATTTT CSARLGNQPQHF
TRBJ2-1 TRBD2 NA TRBV5-5 TGTGCCAGCAGCTTGGTCGTTTTGACTAGCGGGAGTCATACTGGGAATGAGCAGTTCTTC CASSLVVLTSGSHTGNEQFF
TRBJ2-4 NA few TRBV5-4 TGTGCCAGCAGCTATGACCGATCCCCCAAAAACATTCAGTACTTC CASSYDRSPKNIQYF
TRBJ1-1 TRBD1 NA TRBV5-1 TGCGCCAGCAGCCCCGGGACAGGGCGCACTGAAGCTTTCTTT CASSPGTGRTEAFF
TRBJ2-5 TRBD2 few TRBV4-1 TGCGCCAGCAGCCCCCGTACTAGCGGGGGACCGCTTCGAGGTACCCAGTACTTC CASSPRTSGGPLRGTQYF
TRBJ2-2 NA few TRBV12-3/TRBV12-4 TGTGCCAGCAGTTTATACGGGACAAACACCGGGGAGCTGTTTTTT CASSLYGTNTGELFF
TRBJ2-3 NA NA TRBV5-1 TGCGCCAGCAGCACAACCCCCGCCGCGGGGCTCACAGATACGCAGTATTTT CASSTTPAAGLTDTQYF
TRBJ2-3 TRBD1 few TRBV20-1 TGCAGTGCCCCCGCCTGGGACAGGGTCACAGATACGCAGTATTTT CSAPAWDRVTDTQYF
TRBJ2-2 NA NA TRBV21-1 TGTGCCAGCAGCAAAGGGGGGAAAAAAACCGGGGAGCTGTTTTTT CASSKGGKKTGELFF
TRBJ1-2 NA NA TRBV12-3/TRBV12-4 TGTGCCAGCACAACCTTGGGGAGGAACTATGGCTACACCTTC CASTTLGRNYGYTF